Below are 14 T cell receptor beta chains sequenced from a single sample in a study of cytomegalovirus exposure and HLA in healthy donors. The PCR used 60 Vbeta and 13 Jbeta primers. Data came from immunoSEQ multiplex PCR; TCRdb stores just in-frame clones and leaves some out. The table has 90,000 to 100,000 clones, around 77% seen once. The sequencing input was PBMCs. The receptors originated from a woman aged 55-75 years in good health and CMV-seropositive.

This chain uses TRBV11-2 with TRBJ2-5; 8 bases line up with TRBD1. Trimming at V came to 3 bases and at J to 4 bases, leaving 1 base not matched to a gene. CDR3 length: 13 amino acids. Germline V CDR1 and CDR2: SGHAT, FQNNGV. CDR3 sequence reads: CASSLDRAETQYF. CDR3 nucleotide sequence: TGTGCCAGCAGCTTGGACAGGGCAGAGACCCAGTACTTC.

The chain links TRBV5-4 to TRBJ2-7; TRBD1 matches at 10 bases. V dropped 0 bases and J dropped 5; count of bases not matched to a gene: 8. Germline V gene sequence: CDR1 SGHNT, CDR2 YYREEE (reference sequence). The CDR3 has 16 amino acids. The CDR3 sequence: CASSLAGTGASNEQYF. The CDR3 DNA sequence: TGTGCCAGCAGCTTGGCGGGGACAGGGGCATCCAACGAGCAGTACTTC.

The CDR3 loop is CASSRSLAGDWNTQYF. The CDR3 DNA follows: TGTGCCAGTAGTCGGTCCCTAGCGGGAGATTGGAATACGCAGTATTTT. The chain combines TRBV19 with TRBJ2-3; 10 bases are a match to TRBD2. CDR3 length equals 16 residues. Germline V gene lookup returns CDR1 LNHDA and CDR2 SQIVND (reference sequence). V dropped 5 bases and J dropped 7; count of bases not matched to a gene: 12.

The CDR3 DNA sequence: TGTGCCAGCAGCCAACACTCTGGGGCCAACGTCCTGACTTTC. Its protein product is CASSQHSGANVLTF. The chain uses TRBV5-8 and TRBJ2-6; no reliable D call. Germline CDR1 is SGHTS and CDR2 is YDEGEE. This CDR3 spans 14 amino acids. The V end was cut by 4 bases, the J end by 0 bases, with 5 bases between. Full variable domain (remainder filled in from reference TRBV5-8 and TRBJ2-6): EAGVTQSPTHLIKTRGQQATLRCSPISGHTSVYWYQQALGLGLQFLLWYDEGEERNRGNFPPRFSGRQFPNYSSELNVNALELEDSALYLCASSQHSGANVLTFGAGSRLTVL.

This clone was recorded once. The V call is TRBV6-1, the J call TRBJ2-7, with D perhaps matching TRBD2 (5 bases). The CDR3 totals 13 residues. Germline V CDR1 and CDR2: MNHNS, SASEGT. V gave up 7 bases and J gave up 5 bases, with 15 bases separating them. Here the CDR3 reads CASTLRLGDEQYF. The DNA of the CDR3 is TGTGCCAGCACCCTTCGGCTGGGAGACGAGCAGTACTTC.

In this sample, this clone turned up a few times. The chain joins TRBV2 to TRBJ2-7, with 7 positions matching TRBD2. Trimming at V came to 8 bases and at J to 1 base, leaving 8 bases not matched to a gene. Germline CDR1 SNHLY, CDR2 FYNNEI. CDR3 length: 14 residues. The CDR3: CASWSWGLSYEQYF. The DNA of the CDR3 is TGTGCCAGCTGGAGTTGGGGACTATCCTACGAGCAGTACTTC. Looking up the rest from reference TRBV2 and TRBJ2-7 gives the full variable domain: EPEVTQTPSHQVTQMGQEVILRCVPISNHLYFYWYRQILGQKVEFLVSFYNNEISEKSEIFDDQFSVERPDGSNFTLKIRSTKLEDSAMYFCASWSWGLSYEQYFGPGTRLTVT.

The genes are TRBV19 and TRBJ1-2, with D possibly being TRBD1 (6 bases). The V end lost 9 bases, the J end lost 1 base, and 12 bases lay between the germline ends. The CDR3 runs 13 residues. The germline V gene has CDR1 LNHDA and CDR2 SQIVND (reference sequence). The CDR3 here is CASSGTNNYGYTF. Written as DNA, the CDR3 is TGTGCCAGCTCCGGGACAAATAACTATGGCTACACCTTC.

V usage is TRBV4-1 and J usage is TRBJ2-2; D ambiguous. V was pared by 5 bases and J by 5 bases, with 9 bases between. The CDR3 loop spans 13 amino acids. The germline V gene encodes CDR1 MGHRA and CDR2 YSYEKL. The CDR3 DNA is TGCGCCAGCAGCTCCCGGCGGACCGGGGAGCTGTTTTTT. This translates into CASSSRRTGELFF.

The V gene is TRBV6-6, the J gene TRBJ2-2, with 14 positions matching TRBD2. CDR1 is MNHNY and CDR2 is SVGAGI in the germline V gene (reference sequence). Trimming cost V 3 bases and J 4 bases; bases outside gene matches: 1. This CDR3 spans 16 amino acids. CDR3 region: CASSYGTSGSTGELFF. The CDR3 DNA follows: TGTGCCAGCAGTTATGGGACTAGCGGGAGCACCGGGGAGCTGTTTTTT.

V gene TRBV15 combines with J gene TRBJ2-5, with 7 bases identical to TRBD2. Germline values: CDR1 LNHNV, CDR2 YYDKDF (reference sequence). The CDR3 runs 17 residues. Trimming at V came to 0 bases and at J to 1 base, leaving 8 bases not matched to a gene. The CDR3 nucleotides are TGTGCCACCAGCAGAGATGCCAGCGGGGCAAGCCAAGAGACCCAGTACTTC. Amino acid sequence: CATSRDASGASQETQYF. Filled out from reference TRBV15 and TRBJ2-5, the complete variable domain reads DAMVIQNPRYQVTQFGKPVTLSCSQTLNHNVMYWYQQKSSQAPKLLFHYYDKDFNNEADTPDNFQSRRPNTSFCFLDIRSPGLGDTAMYLCATSRDASGASQETQYFGPGTRLLVL.

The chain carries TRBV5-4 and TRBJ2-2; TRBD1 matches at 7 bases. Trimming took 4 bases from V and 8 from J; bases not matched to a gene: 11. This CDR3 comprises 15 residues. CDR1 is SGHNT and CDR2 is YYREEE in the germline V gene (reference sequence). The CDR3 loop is CASSLPRQGPGELFF. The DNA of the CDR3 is TGTGCCAGCAGCCTTCCTAGACAGGGCCCGGGGGAGCTGTTTTTT.

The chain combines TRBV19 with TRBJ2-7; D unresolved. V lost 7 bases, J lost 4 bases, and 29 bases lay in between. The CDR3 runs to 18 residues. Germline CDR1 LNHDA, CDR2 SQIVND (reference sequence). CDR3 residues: CASTPSAGQAAGGYEQYF. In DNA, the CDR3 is TGTGCCAGTACTCCTTCGGCTGGGCAGGCCGCTGGTGGGTACGAGCAGTACTTC. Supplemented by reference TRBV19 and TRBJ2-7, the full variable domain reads DGGITQSPKYLFRKEGQNVTLSCEQNLNHDAMYWYRQDPGQGLRLIYYSQIVNDFQKGDIAEGYSVSREKKESFPLTVTSAQKNPTAFYLCASTPSAGQAAGGYEQYFGPGTRLTVT.

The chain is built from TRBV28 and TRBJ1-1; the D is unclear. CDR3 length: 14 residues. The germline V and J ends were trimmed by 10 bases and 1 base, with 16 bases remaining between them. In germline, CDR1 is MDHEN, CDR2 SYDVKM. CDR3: CAIHMGGSNTEAFF. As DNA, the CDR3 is TGTGCCATCCACATGGGAGGATCGAACACTGAAGCTTTCTTT.

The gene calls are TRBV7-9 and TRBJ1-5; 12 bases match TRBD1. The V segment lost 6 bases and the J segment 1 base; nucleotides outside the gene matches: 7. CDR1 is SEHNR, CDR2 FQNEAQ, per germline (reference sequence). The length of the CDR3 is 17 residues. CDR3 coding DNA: TGTGCCAGCAGTCCCGGGACAGGGGGCTTAAGCAATCAGCCCCAGCATTTT. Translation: CASSPGTGGLSNQPQHF. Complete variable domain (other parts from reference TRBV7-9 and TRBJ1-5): DTGVSQNPRHKITKRGQNVTFRCDPISEHNRLYWYRQTLGQGPEFLTYFQNEAQLEKSRLLSDRFSAERPKGSFSTLEIQRTEQGDSAMYLCASSPGTGGLSNQPQHFGDGTRLSIL.